Given below is one T cell receptor beta chain in context. Original data processing: Nucleated cell counts were estimated from reference gene primer amplification. Sequencing used immunoSEQ multiplex PCR; TCRdb keeps in-frame clones, though not all of them. Clone size and V and J calls were adopted from that table, with D and trimming inferred from the DNA. The sample consists of about 220,000 clones, around 86% of them appearing once. This entry belongs to a study of blood T cell repertoires in COVID-19. At the level of the study: Spain, Italy and the United States supplied samples that represented acute and convalescent COVID-19. Sources were T cells, B-cell-depleted T cells, or PBMCs; the material itself was cDNA or gDNA.

The CDR3 is 15 amino acids. V was shortened by 0 bases and J by 8 bases, with 13 bases between the two germline ends. In germline, CDR1 is KGHSH, CDR2 LQKENI. Cohorts were assigned according to the clinical history that participants reported. Sequencing input: PBMCs or T cells enriched from blood (not recorded which). The TCR was taken from a woman in her 40s with acute COVID-19. The chain combines TRBV18 with TRBJ1-4; possible D gene TRBD1, 5 bases. This CDR3 is CASSPPTGGGEKLFF. In DNA, the CDR3 is TGTGCCAGCTCACCACCGACTGGGGGAGGCGAAAAACTGTTTTTT. The full variable domain, with the rest looked up from reference TRBV18 and TRBJ1-4, is NAGVMQNPRHLVRRRGQEARLRCSPMKGHSHVYWYRQLPEEGLKFMVYLQKENIIDESGMPKERFSAEFPKEGPSILRIQQVVRGDSAAYFCASSPPTGGGEKLFFGSGTQLSVL.